This T cell receptor beta chain was sequenced in a study of blood T cell repertoires in COVID-19. Study-wide context: Samples taken during acute and convalescent COVID-19 were collected in the United States, Italy and Spain. PBMCs, B-cell-depleted T cells, or T cells provided the cDNA or gDNA that made up the material.

V gave up 2 bases and J gave up 10 bases; unmatched junction bases: 5. The CDR3 has 15 amino acids. Germline V gene data show CDR1 as ENHRY and CDR2 as SYGVKD. Original data processing: How many nucleated cells were present was estimated from reference gene primer amplification. The table came from immunoSEQ multiplex PCR; TCRdb's copy has only in-frame clones and leaves some out. D and trimming were read from the DNA, whereas the V and J calls and clone size are those reported in that table. The repertoire includes under 300,000 clones, about nine tenths of them detected once, and 0.85% to 1% sits in the top ten.

The origin of this receptor is a woman aged 40-49 years who had recovered from COVID-19. The sequencing input was peripheral blood. The V and J genes are TRBV10-3 and TRBJ1-6, with 10 bases aligning to TRBD1. CDR3 protein: CAISETGQGESPLHF. The CDR3 DNA sequence: TGTGCCATCAGTGAGACCGGACAGGGGGAGTCACCCCTCCACTTT.